This is a list of T cell receptor beta chains from one sample in a study of post-analysis software for immune sequencing data. TCRdb re-called the PCR reads with MiXCR, one entry per CDR3 protein. The sample holds about 190,000 distinct CDR3 sequences, 29% seen once. Sequencing used blood. Source of these receptors: a girl aged 2-17 years with multiple sclerosis. CDR3s include the opening cysteine and the closing phenylalanine or tryptophan. D genes are given only for firm matches. Size is stated for part of the rows, as once, few or many counts, or as a class when the clone is expanded.

D,size,V,J,DNA,CDR3
NA,few,TRBV14,TRBJ1-2,TGTGCCAGCAGCCAAGAAGCCTATGGCTACACCTTC,CASSQEAYGYTF
TRBD1,many,TRBV6-4,TRBJ1-5,TGTGCCAGCAATAGACAGGGGGATAGCAATCAGCCCCAGCATTTT,CASNRQGDSNQPQHF
TRBD1,many,TRBV6-6,TRBJ1-5,TGTGCCAGCAGTTTCCGCGGACAGGGGAGCAATCAGCCCCAGCATTTT,CASSFRGQGSNQPQHF
TRBD1,NA,TRBV28,TRBJ1-1,TGTGCCAGCAGTTTCAGGGGGCCCACTGAAGCTTTCTTT,CASSFRGPTEAFF
NA,NA,TRBV28,TRBJ2-7,TGTGCCAGCGGGAGTTACGAGCAGTACTTC,CASGSYEQYF
NA,NA,TRBV29-1,TRBJ1-1,TGCAGCGTTGAAGATGGGGTGAACACTGAAGCTTTCTTT,CSVEDGVNTEAFF
NA,many,TRBV20-1,TRBJ2-7,TGCAGTGCTAGATCAGGGGGGACAAGCTACGAGCAGTACTTC,CSARSGGTSYEQYF
NA,NA,TRBV7-2,TRBJ1-6,TGTGCCAGCAGCTTTTTGAATTCACCCCTCCACTTT,CASSFLNSPLHF
TRBD1,NA,TRBV28,TRBJ1-1,TGTGCCAGCAGTTTCCCCGGAACAGGGGTTGAAGCTTTCTTT,CASSFPGTGVEAFF
NA,many,TRBV11-2,TRBJ2-6,TGTGCCAGCAGCTTAGGACCTGGGGCCAACGTCCTGACTTTC,CASSLGPGANVLTF
NA,many,TRBV5-1,TRBJ2-1,TGCGCCAGCAGCTTGCCCTTTCTAGTAAGGCCCTACAATGAGCAGTTCTTC,CASSLPFLVRPYNEQFF
TRBD2,NA,TRBV12-3/TRBV12-4,TRBJ2-1,TGTGCCAGCAGTTTATTCCCCGGGACTAGCGGGAAAAATGAGCAGTTCTTC,CASSLFPGTSGKNEQFF
NA,once,TRBV27,TRBJ1-1,TGTGCCAGCAGTTTTCAGAGGAGCAGCTGGACTGAAGCTTTCTTT,CASSFQRSSWTEAFF
NA,few,TRBV30,TRBJ1-2,TGTGCCTGGAGGATGTTTGGCGGAGCTAACTATGGCTACACCTTC,CAWRMFGGANYGYTF
NA,few,TRBV7-9,TRBJ1-1,TGTGCCAGCAGCTTACTCCAGGGGAACACTGAAGCTTTCTTT,CASSLLQGNTEAFF
TRBD1,NA,TRBV7-2,TRBJ1-6,TGTGCCAGCAGCCAGTGGACAGGGACAAGTTCACCCCTCCACTTT,CASSQWTGTSSPLHF
TRBD1,NA,TRBV20-1,TRBJ2-1,TGCAGTGCTTCCGTGATGCAGGGGGCCTCCTACAATGAGCAGTTCTTC,CSASVMQGASYNEQFF
TRBD2,NA,TRBV7-2,TRBJ2-1,TGTGCCAGCAGCCCCGAGGGTAGCGGGAGGGCCAGTGAGCAGTTCTTC,CASSPEGSGRASEQFF
TRBD2,many,TRBV5-4,TRBJ2-1,TGTGCCAGCAGGCCTCCGGGACTAGCAATCAATGAGCAGTTCTTC,CASRPPGLAINEQFF
TRBD1,many,TRBV6-6,TRBJ1-2,TGTGCCAGCAGAAAAGCTGCAGGGGGCTATCATGGCTACACCTTC,CASRKAAGGYHGYTF
TRBD1,many,TRBV6-5,TRBJ1-2,TGTGCCAGCAGTTACCTGGGGACAGGGAGATCTAACTATGGCTACACCTTC,CASSYLGTGRSNYGYTF
NA,NA,TRBV9,TRBJ1-4,TGTGCCAGCAGCGTAGAGACTTATAATGAAAAACTGTTTTTT,CASSVETYNEKLFF
TRBD1,NA,TRBV7-9,TRBJ1-6,TGTGCCAGCAGCCCCCAGGGGGGTTTTGCTCCCCTCCACTTT,CASSPQGGFAPLHF
TRBD2,NA,TRBV5-1,TRBJ2-1,TGCGCCAGCAGCTCCCTATGGACTAGCGGGACCAGCTCCTACAATGAGCAGTTCTTC,CASSSLWTSGTSSYNEQFF
NA,NA,TRBV4-1,TRBJ1-5,TGCGCCAGCAGCAGAGGAAGGGAGGGGTCGGCCAATCGGCCCCAGCATTTT,CASSRGREGSANRPQHF
NA,NA,TRBV19,TRBJ2-5,TGTGCCAGTAGTTCCGCACAAGAAGAGACCCAGTACTTC,CASSSAQEETQYF
NA,many,TRBV10-3,TRBJ1-6,TGTGCCATCAGGGACCAGGCTGCAGGGAATTCACCCCTCCACTTT,CAIRDQAAGNSPLHF
TRBD2,many,TRBV29-1,TRBJ2-3,TGCAGCGGTTCCGGGACTAGCGGTTCTGGGGCCACAGATACGCAGTATTTT,CSGSGTSGSGATDTQYF
NA,NA,TRBV6-5,TRBJ2-7,TGTGCCAGCAGTTACTCAGCCGGCAACTACGAGCAGTACTTC,CASSYSAGNYEQYF
NA,many,TRBV5-1,TRBJ2-5,TGCGCCAGCAGCTTGGAGAGGACTTCCCAAGAGACCCAGTACTTC,CASSLERTSQETQYF
NA,many,TRBV28,TRBJ2-7,TGTGCCAGCAGTTTAATCCGGGACCAGACATACGAGCAGTACTTC,CASSLIRDQTYEQYF
NA,NA,TRBV27,TRBJ1-3,TGTGCCAGCAGTTTAACCCACAGGCCGAGCTCTGGAAACACCATATATTTT,CASSLTHRPSSGNTIYF
NA,NA,TRBV27,TRBJ1-1,TGTGCCAGCAGTCCCCGACAGTCATCCGAAGCTTTCTTT,CASSPRQSSEAFF
NA,many,TRBV7-2,TRBJ2-3,TGTGCCAGCAGCCCTTGGAGCACAGATACGCAGTATTTT,CASSPWSTDTQYF
TRBD2,many,TRBV20-1,TRBJ2-3,TGCAGTGCTAGAGAGGGACTAGCGGCAGATACGCAGTATTTT,CSAREGLAADTQYF
NA,few,TRBV6-4,TRBJ1-1,TGTGCCAGCAGCCGTGAAGAGGGAAGCCCTGAAGCTTTCTTT,CASSREEGSPEAFF
NA,many,TRBV2,TRBJ1-2,TGTGCCAGCAGTGTCCAGATCTATGGCTACACCTTC,CASSVQIYGYTF
NA,NA,TRBV20-1,TRBJ1-5,TGCAGTGCAAACAAACCCGGACGGAACAATCAGCCCCAGCATTTT,CSANKPGRNNQPQHF
NA,few,TRBV5-1,TRBJ2-7,TGCGCCAGTTCTCGGGGGTCCTCCTACGAGCAGTACTTC,CASSRGSSYEQYF
TRBD1,many,TRBV7-8,TRBJ2-1,TGTGCCAGCAGCCCCCTGACAGGGTGGACGGGTGAGCAGTTCTTC,CASSPLTGWTGEQFF
NA,few,TRBV6-2/TRBV6-3,TRBJ1-5,TGTGCCAGCAGTGCGGGCCTTTTCCGGAGAAATCAGCCCCAGCATTTT,CASSAGLFRRNQPQHF
NA,many,TRBV7-3,TRBJ2-1,TGTGCCAGCAGCTTAACCGTGGACTCAGGTGGGAATGAGCAGTTCTTC,CASSLTVDSGGNEQFF
NA,few,TRBV3-1,TRBJ1-6,TGTGCCAGCAGCCCCCGGGGGGGGGAGGATTCACCCCTCCACTTT,CASSPRGGEDSPLHF
NA,few,TRBV27,TRBJ1-6,TGTGCCAGCAGTTTATGGGACAAGAATAATTCACCCCTCCACTTT,CASSLWDKNNSPLHF
TRBD1,NA,TRBV11-2,TRBJ2-1,TGTGCCAGCAGCTTACCTAGGCTTGGACAGGGGACCAATGAGCAGTTCTTC,CASSLPRLGQGTNEQFF
NA,many,TRBV7-3,TRBJ1-2,TGTGCCAGCAGCTTAAGCCCTGGGGTTAACTATGGCTACACCTTC,CASSLSPGVNYGYTF
NA,NA,TRBV29-1,TRBJ1-5,TGCAGCGTTGGGTCCAGCAATCAGCCCCAGCATTTT,CSVGSSNQPQHF
NA,NA,TRBV7-9,TRBJ1-1,TGTGCCAGCAGCTTCGGGGATGAAGCTTTCTTT,CASSFGDEAFF
TRBD2,many,TRBV29-1,TRBJ2-1,TGCAGCGTTGAAGGTCTAGCGGGGGCCTACAATGAGCAGTTCTTC,CSVEGLAGAYNEQFF
NA,NA,TRBV12-3/TRBV12-4,TRBJ1-5,TGTGCCAGCAGTCCGGACAGCTACAATCAGCCCCAGCATTTT,CASSPDSYNQPQHF
TRBD2,NA,TRBV11-2,TRBJ2-3,TGTGCCCGCAGCTTAGACGACCTCGGACTAGCGACAGATACGCAGTATTTT,CARSLDDLGLATDTQYF
NA,NA,TRBV14,TRBJ1-1,TGTGCCAGCAGCCAAGATGGGGGCTCTAAGAACACTGAAGCTTTCTTT,CASSQDGGSKNTEAFF
TRBD2,NA,TRBV7-2,TRBJ2-3,TGTGCCAGCGGGGCGGGGGGCCCACGGGATACGCAGTATTTT,CASGAGGPRDTQYF